The 24 T cell receptor beta chains reported below all come from one sample, sequenced in a study of cytomegalovirus exposure and HLA in healthy donors. Primers for the PCR totalled 60 Vbeta and 13 Jbeta. Sequencing was performed with immunoSEQ multiplex PCR; in TCRdb, only in-frame clones are kept and a portion is missing. The repertoire includes roughly 180,000 clones, 77% of them detected once, and approximately 1.5% sits in the top ten. Sequencing was performed on PBMCs. The receptors originated from a woman aged 25 to 45 in good health and CMV-seropositive.

This clone was observed a few times. The chain couples TRBV7-9 to TRBJ2-7; 7 bases align to TRBD2. V lost 6 bases, J lost 4 bases, and 12 bases stayed unmatched. Germline CDR1 SEHNR, CDR2 FQNEAQ (reference sequence). The CDR3 length is 15 residues. CDR3 protein: CASRHTTGTTYEQYF. The DNA of the CDR3 is TGTGCCAGCAGACACACCACCGGGACTACATACGAGCAGTACTTC.

This clone was recorded a few times. The rearrangement joins TRBV20-1 to TRBJ1-1; no clear D. The CDR3 has 10 amino acids. V was shortened by 6 bases and J by 9 bases, with 11 bases between the two germline ends. Germline lookup yields CDR1 DFQATT and CDR2 SNEGSKA (reference sequence). The DNA for the CDR3 is TGCAGTGCGGCAGAGGAGCAAGCTTTCTTT. It is translated as CSAAEEQAFF.

V usage is TRBV7-2 and J usage is TRBJ2-7; TRBD2 matches 7 bases. The trim removed 5 bases at V and 6 bases at J, leaving 13 bases unmatched. This CDR3 is 15 amino acids long. Germline lookup yields CDR1 SGHTA and CDR2 FQGNSA. The CDR3 DNA is TGTGCCAGCAGCCTAGAGGGACTACCCCTCCTCGAGCAGTACTTC. Translating gives CASSLEGLPLLEQYF. The variable domain in full, with the rest retrieved from reference TRBV7-2 and TRBJ2-7, is GAGVSQSPSNKVTEKGKDVELRCDPISGHTALYWYRQSLGQGLEFLIYFQGNSAPDKSGLPSDRFSAERTGGSVSTLTIQRTQQEDSAVYLCASSLEGLPLLEQYFGPGTRLTVT.

This clone was detected only a few times. The chain recombines TRBV9 with TRBJ1-2; no clear D. CDR3 size: 14 residues. Germline values: CDR1 SGDLS, CDR2 YYNGEE. Trimming removed 3 bases from V and 4 bases from J, with 13 bases in between. In DNA form, the CDR3 reads TGTGCCAGCAGCGCTTTGGTCACAGCCTATGGCTACACCTTC. Amino acids: CASSALVTAYGYTF.

The table lists this clone with a count of one. The chain uses TRBV30 and TRBJ2-7, with a possible D match to TRBD1 (6 bases). The germline gives CDR1 GTSNPN, CDR2 SVGIG (reference sequence). Trimming removed 4 bases from V and 2 bases from J, with 12 bases in between. The CDR3 spans 13 residues. CDR3 DNA sequence: TGTGCCTGGACCCTCGGACAGCCCTACGAGCAGTACTTC. Translation gives CAWTLGQPYEQYF.

The V call is TRBV28, the J call TRBJ2-7; D remains unclear. CDR3 length equals 16 residues. V lost 6 bases to trimming and J lost 3 bases, with 21 bases between them. CDR1 is MDHEN, CDR2 SYDVKM, per germline. The CDR3 DNA is TGTGCCAGCAGATCCGGTTTTAGGAGCCACCACTACGAGCAGTACTTC. Translation: CASRSGFRSHHYEQYF.

The chain couples TRBV5-1 to TRBJ1-1, with D uncertain. The CDR3 covers 13 residues. V lost 0 bases, J lost 4 bases, and 7 bases lay in between. Germline V gene lookup returns CDR1 SGHRS and CDR2 YFSETQ. The chain's CDR3 is CASSLGQTTEAFF. The CDR3 coding sequence is TGCGCCAGCAGCTTGGGACAAACCACTGAAGCTTTCTTT.

This clone came up a few times. The chain employs TRBV10-1 and TRBJ2-1; 10 bases line up with TRBD1. J lost 6 bases, V lost 4 bases, and 6 bases had no gene match. CDR3 length: 15 amino acids. Germline CDR1 reads WNHNN; CDR2 reads SYGVQD (reference sequence). CDR3 DNA sequence: TGCGCCAGCAGTGGGGGGACAGGGGTAGGCAATGAGCAGTTCTTC. Residues: CASSGGTGVGNEQFF.

The rearrangement links TRBV6-6 to TRBJ1-5; TRBD1 might be the D (6 bases). The germline V gene encodes CDR1 MNHNY and CDR2 SVGAGI (reference sequence). The ends were cut back, 4 bases at V and 3 bases at J, with 13 bases in the middle. CDR3 length: 15 amino acids. The CDR3 DNA follows: TGTGCCAGCAGTTCCCTCGGACAGAACAATCAGCCCCAGCATTTT. This sequence encodes CASSSLGQNNQPQHF.

The rearrangement uses TRBV28 and TRBJ1-2; perhaps TRBD1 as D (5 bases). Germline V gene sequence: CDR1 MDHEN, CDR2 SYDVKM. The CDR3 has 13 residues. V lost 3 bases and J 4 bases, leaving 9 bases between the germline ends. The CDR3 here is CASSLGGTYGYTF. DNA of the CDR3: TGTGCCAGCAGTTTGGGGGGGACCTATGGCTACACCTTC.

J is TRBJ2-1 and V is TRBV12-5, with D perhaps TRBD2 (7 bases). The CDR3 contains 16 residues. Germline CDR1 reads LGHNT; CDR2 reads FRNRAP. Trimming stripped 7 bases from V and 8 bases from J, with 24 bases between. The CDR3 sequence is CASAFGRGAGSDEQFF. CDR3 sequence (DNA): TGTGCTAGTGCCTTCGGTCGGGGGGCCGGGTCAGATGAGCAGTTCTTC. Full variable domain (outside the CDR3, taken from reference TRBV12-5 and TRBJ2-1): DARVTQTPRHKVTEMGQEVTMRCQPILGHNTVFWYRQTMMQGLELLAYFRNRAPLDDSGMPKDRFSAEMPDATLATLKIQPSEPRDSAVYFCASAFGRGAGSDEQFFGPGTRLTVL.

The chain links TRBV10-3 to TRBJ1-3, with 8 bases identical to TRBD1. Trimming cost V 3 bases and J 3 bases; bases outside gene matches: 4. CDR3 length equals 15 residues. The germline CDR1 and CDR2 sequences are ENHRY and SYGVKD. The DNA of the CDR3 is TGTGCCATCAGTGACTCCGGGACAGGTGGAAACACCATATATTTT. It specifies CAISDSGTGGNTIYF.

The genes are TRBV2 and TRBJ2-7; 10 positions match TRBD1. The CDR3 extends over 12 amino acids. V shed 8 bases, J shed 4 bases, and the junction held 2 bases outside the gene matches. Germline loops: CDR1 SNHLY, CDR2 FYNNEI. CDR3 sequence: CASRTGGYEQYF. CDR3 coding DNA: TGTGCCAGCCGGACAGGGGGATACGAGCAGTACTTC.

The J gene is TRBJ2-3, the V gene TRBV10-1, with 10 nucleotides matching TRBD2. Unmatched junction bases numbered 19, after V lost 6 bases and J lost 1 base. Germline CDR1 is WNHNN and CDR2 is SYGVQD (reference sequence). The CDR3 length is 20 residues. In nucleotides, the CDR3 is TGCGCCAGCAGCCGACGACAGGGGAAAGCCGGGACTAGCGGCACAGATACGCAGTATTTT. This encodes CASSRRQGKAGTSGTDTQYF.

The rearrangement uses TRBV4-1 and TRBJ2-7, with TRBD2 as a possible D gene (5 bases). The V and J ends lost 4 bases and 1 base respectively, with 14 bases between them. The CDR3 is made up of 15 amino acids. The germline V gene has CDR1 MGHRA and CDR2 YSYEKL. CDR3 in amino acids: CASSPRLSESYEQYF. DNA for the CDR3: TGCGCCAGCAGCCCGAGACTTAGCGAATCCTACGAGCAGTACTTC.

Turning to this clone: The sample carries other DNA sequences with the same CDR3. This chain uses TRBV6-1 with TRBJ2-7; TRBD2 is a possible D gene (6 bases). The CDR3 sequence is 14 residues long. V lost 2 bases, J lost 0 bases, and 8 bases lay in between. Per germline, CDR1 MNHNS and CDR2 SASEGT. Here the CDR3 reads CASSEPGLSYEQYF. CDR3 nucleotides: TGTGCCAGCAGTGAACCGGGACTCTCCTACGAGCAGTACTTC.

The chain recombines TRBV4-2 with TRBJ1-1, with a possible D match to TRBD1 (6 bases). Germline V gene data show CDR1 as LGHNA and CDR2 as YNFKEQ. V lost 4 bases and J lost 1, with 13 bases in between. CDR3 size: 15 residues. The CDR3 is CASSLEKGGNTEAFF. As DNA, the CDR3 is TGTGCCAGCAGCCTTGAAAAAGGGGGGAACACTGAAGCTTTCTTT.

This chain joins TRBV11-3 and TRBJ1-1; 8 bases agree with TRBD1. Germline lookup yields CDR1 SGHNT and CDR2 YENEEA. Germline trimming cut 4 bases from V and 2 bases from J; bases unmatched to any gene: 6. The CDR3 is 15 amino acids. The CDR3 protein is CASSSAGGGNTEAFF. The CDR3, as DNA: TGTGCCAGCAGCTCAGCAGGGGGCGGAAACACTGAAGCTTTCTTT.

The rearrangement joins TRBV28 to TRBJ1-5; 9 nucleotides match TRBD1. Per germline, CDR1 MDHEN and CDR2 SYDVKM. The V segment lost 7 bases and the J segment 2 bases; nucleotides outside the gene matches: 6. The CDR3 length is 15 residues. CDR3 in amino acids: CASTGTGGGNQPQHF. The CDR3 nucleotides are TGTGCCAGCACCGGAACAGGGGGCGGCAATCAGCCCCAGCATTTT.

The chain links TRBV28 to TRBJ2-1; possible D gene TRBD1, 6 bases. Germline lookup yields CDR1 MDHEN and CDR2 SYDVKM. Trimming stripped 1 base from V and 8 bases from J, with 12 bases between. This CDR3 region has 14 residues. The CDR3 nucleotides are TGTGCCAGCAGTTTATTTCTACAGGGCTATGAGCAGTTCTTC. Residues: CASSLFLQGYEQFF.

With respect to this clone: Sequence at one end of the junction differs from germline and may be a read error. The chain employs TRBV30 and TRBJ2-2; 10 bases match TRBD1. The CDR3 is made up of 13 amino acids. CDR1 is GTSNPN, CDR2 SVGIG, per germline (reference sequence). The chain's CDR3 is CAWTGGWSGELFF. Here the CDR3 DNA reads TGTGCTTGGACAGGGGGTTGGTCCGGGGAGCTGTTTTTT.

The chain joins TRBV19 to TRBJ2-7; 16 bases match TRBD2. V was clipped by 11 bases and J by 7 bases; unmatched bases: 8. The CDR3 loop spans 14 amino acids. Germline loops: CDR1 LNHDA, CDR2 SQIVND (reference sequence). CDR3 in amino acids: CAAGLAGGPGEQYF. The CDR3 DNA reads as TGTGCCGCGGGACTAGCGGGAGGGCCAGGGGAGCAGTACTTC.

The rearrangement uses TRBV5-5 and TRBJ2-7; 12 bases align to TRBD2. This CDR3 is built from 14 residues. Germline CDR1 and CDR2: SGHKS and YYEKEE (reference sequence). Trimming at V came to 1 base and at J to 7 bases, leaving 3 bases not matched to a gene. The CDR3 sequence: CASSLLAGGQEQYF. The CDR3 coding sequence is TGTGCCAGCAGCTTGCTAGCGGGAGGGCAGGAGCAGTACTTC.

This sequence joins TRBV19 and TRBJ2-1; D remains unclear. Germline CDR1 is LNHDA and CDR2 is SQIVND (reference sequence). This CDR3 is built from 13 residues. Trimming shortened V by 1 base and J by 9 bases, and 10 bases separated the two germline ends. The CDR3 nucleotides are TGTGCCAGTAGTATAGCTCCTAGAGGTGAGCAGTTCTTC. As protein: CASSIAPRGEQFF.